This TCR beta chain was retrieved from a study of T cells after yellow fever vaccination. V shed 3 bases and J shed 2 bases, with 12 bases lying between them. Germline V gene sequence: CDR1 SGHAT, CDR2 FQNNGV. The CDR3 runs 15 residues. With respect to this clonotype: Its antigen is undetermined.

Findings of the study overall: Post-booster samples contained most primary-vaccination clones (more than 95% CD4, roughly 88% CD8). Though weaker, the secondary response peaked faster, on day 5 versus 15.

Each CDR3 protein gets one entry after TCRdb re-called the 5' RACE reads with MiXCR. The data contain approximately 510,000 distinct CDR3 sequences, roughly 22% of them singletons. The source is a man aged 18 to 30 who received the YFV17D yellow fever vaccine. The sample here was PBMCs, taken roughly 23 days after the first yellow fever vaccination. The genes are TRBV11-2 and TRBJ2-3; maybe TRBD1 (5 bases). Written as DNA, the CDR3 is TGTGCCAGCAGCTTCAGGGTTGTTGCCACAGATACGCAGTATTTT. It translates to CASSFRVVATDTQYF.